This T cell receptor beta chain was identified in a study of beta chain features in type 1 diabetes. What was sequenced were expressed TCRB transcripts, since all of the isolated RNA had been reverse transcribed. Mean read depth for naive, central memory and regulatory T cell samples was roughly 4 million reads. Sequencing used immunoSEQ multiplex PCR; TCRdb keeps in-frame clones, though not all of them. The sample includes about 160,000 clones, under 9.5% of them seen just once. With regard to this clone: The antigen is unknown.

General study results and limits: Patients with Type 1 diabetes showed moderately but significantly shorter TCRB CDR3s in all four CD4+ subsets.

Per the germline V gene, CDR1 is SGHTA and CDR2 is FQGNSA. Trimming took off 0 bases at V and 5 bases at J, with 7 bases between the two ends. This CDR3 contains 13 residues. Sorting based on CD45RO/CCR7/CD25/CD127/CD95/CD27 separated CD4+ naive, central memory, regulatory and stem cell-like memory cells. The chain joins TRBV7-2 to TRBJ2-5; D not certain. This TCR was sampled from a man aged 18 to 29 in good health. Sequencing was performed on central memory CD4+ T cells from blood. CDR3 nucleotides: TGTGCCAGCAGCTTAGCGCGTTGGGAGACCCAGTACTTC. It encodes CASSLARWETQYF. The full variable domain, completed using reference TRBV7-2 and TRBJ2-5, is GAGVSQSPSNKVTEKGKDVELRCDPISGHTALYWYRQSLGQGLEFLIYFQGNSAPDKSGLPSDRFSAERTGGSVSTLTIQRTQQEDSAVYLCASSLARWETQYFGPGTRLLVL.